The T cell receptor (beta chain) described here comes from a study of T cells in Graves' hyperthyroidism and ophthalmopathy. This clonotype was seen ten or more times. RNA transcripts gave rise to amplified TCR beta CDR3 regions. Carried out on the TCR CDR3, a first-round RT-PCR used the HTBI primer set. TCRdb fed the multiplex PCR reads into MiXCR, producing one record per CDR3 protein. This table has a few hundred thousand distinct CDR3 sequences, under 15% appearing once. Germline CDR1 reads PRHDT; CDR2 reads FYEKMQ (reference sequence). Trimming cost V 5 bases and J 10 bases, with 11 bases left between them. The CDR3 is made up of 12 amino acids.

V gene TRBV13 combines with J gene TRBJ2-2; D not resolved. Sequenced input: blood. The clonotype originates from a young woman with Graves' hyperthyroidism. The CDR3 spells CASSPAEEELFF. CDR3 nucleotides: TGTGCCAGCAGCCCAGCAGAGGAGGAGCTGTTTTTT.